The clone carrying this T cell receptor beta chain was observed a single time. The data derive from a study of T cell responses to AZD1222 COVID-19 vaccine. Germline V lookup: CDR1 MGHRA, CDR2 YSYEKL. The CDR3 runs to 14 residues. Trimming stripped 0 bases from V and 8 bases from J, with 13 bases between. Pooling was applied to second doses at about 4 or about 12 weeks. Sequenced by immunoSEQ multiplex PCR; TCRdb stores in-frame clones only, minus some. The table has some 99,000 clones, about 88% seen once. The V and J genes are TRBV4-1 and TRBJ1-2; D is possibly TRBD1 (5 bases). The receptor was isolated from an adult who received the AZD1222 COVID-19 vaccine. The sample in question was peripheral blood, obtained 28 days after the second AZD1222 dose. CDR3 DNA sequence: TGCGCCAGCAGCCAAGATCGGGGGGTACGGGGCTACACCTTC. It yields the protein CASSQDRGVRGYTF.